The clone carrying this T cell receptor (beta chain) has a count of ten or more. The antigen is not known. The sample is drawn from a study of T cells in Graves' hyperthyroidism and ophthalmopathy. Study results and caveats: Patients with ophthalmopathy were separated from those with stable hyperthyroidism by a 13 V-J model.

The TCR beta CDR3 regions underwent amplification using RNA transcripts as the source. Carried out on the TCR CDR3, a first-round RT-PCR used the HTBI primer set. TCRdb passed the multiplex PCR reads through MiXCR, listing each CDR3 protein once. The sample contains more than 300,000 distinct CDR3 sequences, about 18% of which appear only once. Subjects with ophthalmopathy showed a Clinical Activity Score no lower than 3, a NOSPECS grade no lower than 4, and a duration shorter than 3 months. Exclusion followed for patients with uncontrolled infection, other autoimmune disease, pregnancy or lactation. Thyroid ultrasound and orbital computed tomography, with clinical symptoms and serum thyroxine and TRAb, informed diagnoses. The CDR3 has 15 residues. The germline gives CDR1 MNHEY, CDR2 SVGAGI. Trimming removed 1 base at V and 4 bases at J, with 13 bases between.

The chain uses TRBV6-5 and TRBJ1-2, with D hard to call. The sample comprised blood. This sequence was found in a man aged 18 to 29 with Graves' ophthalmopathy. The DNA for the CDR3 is TGTGCCAGCAGTTACTTCCGACAAAGGGTCTATGGCTACACCTTC. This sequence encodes CASSYFRQRVYGYTF.